These 27 T cell receptor beta chains were all obtained from the same sample, sequenced in a study of shared clonotypes between healthy human individuals. Clones were sequenced by immunoSEQ multiplex PCR, and TCRdb holds only the in-frame ones, with some missing. The sample holds 2,500,000 or so clones, just over 90% seen once. The specimen was naive CD4+ T cells sorted from blood. The sample's subset: CD45RA+ positively selected. Receptor source: a man in his late teens or twenties in good health.

This chain uses TRBV5-1 with TRBJ2-2; the match to TRBD2 covers 9 bases. Trimming removed 6 bases from V and 5 bases from J; junction bases left unmatched: 20. There are 19 residues in the CDR3. Per germline, CDR1 SGHRS and CDR2 YFSETQ. CDR3 residues: CASTNDLGTKREATGELFF. The CDR3 DNA follows: TGCGCCAGCACCAACGATTTGGGAACTAAGCGGGAGGCGACCGGGGAGCTGTTTTTT.

V gene TRBV5-4 combines with J gene TRBJ2-7; possibly TRBD2 for D (5 bases). The CDR3 sequence is 14 residues long. Germline V gene sequence: CDR1 SGHNT, CDR2 YYREEE (reference sequence). The V end lost 0 bases, the J end lost 5 bases, and 12 bases lay between the germline ends. This chain's CDR3 is CASSLGLQRNEQYF. CDR3 nucleotides: TGTGCCAGCAGCTTGGGACTACAGAGGAACGAGCAGTACTTC.

The rearrangement links TRBV6-1 to TRBJ2-2; the D gene is possibly TRBD1 (6 bases). V was trimmed by 4 bases and J by 4 bases, leaving 10 bases between them. The CDR3 sequence is 14 residues long. Germline V gene data show CDR1 as MNHNS and CDR2 as SASEGT. CDR3 DNA: TGTGCCAGCAGTGTGACAGGCTTCACCGGGGAGCTGTTTTTT. This codes for CASSVTGFTGELFF.

V is TRBV2 and J is TRBJ2-5; D might be TRBD1 (5 bases). The length of the CDR3 is 15 residues. V was cut by 7 bases and J by 5 bases, with 20 bases left in between. The germline gives CDR1 SNHLY, CDR2 FYNNEI. CDR3 coding DNA: TGTGCCAGCAAGGAAGAAGGGGCCCCAATGGAGACCCAGTACTTC. Amino acids: CASKEEGAPMETQYF. The whole variable domain, remainder taken from reference TRBV2 and TRBJ2-5, is EPEVTQTPSHQVTQMGQEVILRCVPISNHLYFYWYRQILGQKVEFLVSFYNNEISEKSEIFDDQFSVERPDGSNFTLKIRSTKLEDSAMYFCASKEEGAPMETQYFGPGTRLLVL.

J is TRBJ1-2 and V is TRBV5-1; 9 positions agree with TRBD1. V lost 5 bases, J lost 4 bases, and 6 bases stayed unmatched. Germline loops: CDR1 SGHRS, CDR2 YFSETQ. CDR3 size: 14 residues. The CDR3 nucleotides are TGCGCCAGCAGGGAGACAGGGGGTTTCTATGGCTACACCTTC. Its translation: CASRETGGFYGYTF.

For this clone: Other DNA sequences in the same sample also yield this CDR3. The chain combines TRBV18 with TRBJ2-3; TRBD2 matches at 9 bases. The germline V gene encodes CDR1 KGHSH and CDR2 LQKENI. Trimming cost V 3 bases and J 0 bases; bases outside gene matches: 1. This CDR3 has 15 residues. For the CDR3, the DNA is TGTGCCAGCTCACCCGGACTAGCGAGCACAGATACGCAGTATTTT. The encoded protein is CASSPGLASTDTQYF.

The chain's CDR3 is CASSQDNGGWGEKLFF. CDR3 in DNA: TGTGCCAGCAGTCAGGACAACGGGGGATGGGGAGAAAAACTGTTTTTT. This chain joins TRBV27 and TRBJ1-4; D is possibly TRBD1 (5 bases). Germline-derived CDR1 and CDR2 are MNHEY and SMNVEV (reference sequence). The CDR3 sequence is 16 residues long. V dropped 5 bases and J dropped 8 bases, with 21 bases sitting between them.

The rearrangement joins TRBV5-4 to TRBJ1-2; TRBD1 matches 11 bases. CDR3 length: 15 amino acids. Germline trimming cut 4 bases from V and 4 bases from J; bases unmatched to any gene: 6. Germline CDR1 reads SGHNT; CDR2 reads YYREEE (reference sequence). In nucleotides, the CDR3 is TGTGCCAGCAGCCAAGTCGGGACAGGGGGCTATGGCTACACCTTC. It encodes CASSQVGTGGYGYTF.

The table lists this clone with a count of one. This chain links TRBV19 with TRBJ2-2, with D unresolved. CDR3 length: 14 residues. V was pared by 3 bases and J by 5 bases, with 10 bases between. Germline V gives CDR1 LNHDA, CDR2 SQIVND (reference sequence). CDR3 residues: CASSIPVDTGELFF. The CDR3 nucleotides read TGTGCCAGTAGTATTCCAGTGGATACCGGGGAGCTGTTTTTT.

Comments on this clone: In the same sample, other DNA sequences code for this CDR3. This sequence joins TRBV11-2 and TRBJ1-4; D is undetermined. Germline-derived CDR1 and CDR2 are SGHAT and FQNNGV. The CDR3 totals 15 residues. Trimming took off 6 bases at V and 0 bases at J, with 11 bases between the two ends. CDR3 loop: CASSWYGATNEKLFF. The CDR3 nucleotides are TGTGCCAGCAGTTGGTACGGTGCAACTAATGAAAAACTGTTTTTT.

CDR3 nucleotide sequence: TGTGCCAGAAGCTTGGGACAGGGACGTAGGCAGCCCCAGCATTTT. Its protein is CARSLGQGRRQPQHF. J is TRBJ1-5 and V is TRBV5-3, with TRBD1 identical over 7 bases. TRBV5-3 is given ORF status, its function remaining uncertain. CDR3 length equals 15 residues. With 0 bases clipped from V and 7 bases from J, the junction kept 7 bases outside the gene matches.

The chain couples TRBV5-6 to TRBJ2-7; a weak D match, TRBD1 (5 bases). CDR3 length equals 14 residues. Germline CDR1 is SGHDT and CDR2 is YYEEEE. V lost 4 bases to trimming and J lost 3 bases, with 14 bases between them. The CDR3 is CASSPLDRLYEQYF. Here the CDR3 DNA reads TGTGCCAGCAGCCCCCTTGACAGACTCTACGAGCAGTACTTC. Full variable domain (rest looked up from reference TRBV5-6 and TRBJ2-7): DAGVTQSPTHLIKTRGQQVTLRCSPKSGHDTVSWYQQALGQGPQFIFQYYEEEERQRGNFPDRFSGHQFPNYSSELNVNALLLGDSALYLCASSPLDRLYEQYFGPGTRLTVT.

As DNA, the CDR3 is TGTGCCAGCAGCTCCCAGGGGGGGGATGAAAAACTGTTTTTT. This sequence encodes CASSSQGGDEKLFF. The rearrangement links TRBV5-5 to TRBJ1-4; 7 nucleotides agree with TRBD1. Germline CDR1 is SGHKS and CDR2 is YYEKEE (reference sequence). Trimming at V came to 3 bases and at J to 6 bases, leaving 5 bases not matched to a gene. This CDR3 has 14 residues.

On this clone itself: The identical CDR3 is also encoded by other nucleotide sequences in the sample. V is TRBV5-1 and J is TRBJ1-2, with 7 positions matching TRBD1. The CDR3 extends over 13 amino acids. The trim removed 5 bases at V and 4 bases at J, leaving 5 bases unmatched. CDR1 SGHRS and CDR2 YFSETQ come from the germline V gene. The CDR3 is CASSLDRVYGYTF. For the CDR3, the DNA is TGCGCCAGCAGTCTTGACAGGGTCTATGGCTACACCTTC.

Comments on this clone: Other DNA sequences within the sample encode an identical CDR3. This sequence joins TRBV29-1 and TRBJ2-4; D possibly corresponds to TRBD2 (6 bases). V lost 4 bases and J 0 bases, leaving 10 bases between the germline ends. The CDR3 consists of 14 residues. Germline V gene sequence: CDR1 SQVTM, CDR2 ANQGSEA. The CDR3 DNA sequence: TGCAGCGTTGTAGGGAGGTTAGCCAAAAACATTCAGTACTTC. It yields the protein CSVVGRLAKNIQYF.

The V and J genes are TRBV19 and TRBJ2-1; D perhaps matches TRBD2 (7 bases). The CDR3 totals 16 residues. The germline V gene has CDR1 LNHDA and CDR2 SQIVND (reference sequence). The germline V and J ends were trimmed by 8 bases and 7 bases, with 24 bases remaining between them. The CDR3 protein is CASGRGAKGYPNEQFF. CDR3 nucleotide sequence: TGTGCCAGTGGGAGGGGGGCTAAAGGATACCCAAATGAGCAGTTCTTC.

The rearrangement uses TRBV5-1 and TRBJ2-1; the D gene could be TRBD1 or TRBD2 (5 bases each). The V gene's germline CDR1 is SGHRS and CDR2 YFSETQ. The CDR3 covers 16 residues. V was cut by 2 bases and J by 2 bases, with 14 bases left in between. CDR3 nucleotides: TGCGCCAGCAGCTTAAAAGGGGAGAGCACCTACAATGAGCAGTTCTTC. Its protein product is CASSLKGESTYNEQFF.

The V call is TRBV6-4, the J call TRBJ2-1; D is undetermined. The germline V gene has CDR1 MRHNA and CDR2 SNTAGT. The CDR3 is made up of 13 amino acids. Trimming removed 5 bases at V and 10 bases at J, with 15 bases between. CDR3 region: CASSKEASHEQFF. The CDR3 DNA follows: TGTGCCAGCAGTAAAGAGGCTAGTCACGAGCAGTTCTTC.

This clone was recorded once. The gene calls are TRBV21-1 and TRBJ2-2. TRBV21-1 is flagged as a pseudogene. The CDR3 runs to 18 residues. Written as DNA, the CDR3 is TGTGCCAGCAGCTATCTTTCGAAAAGGGTCATGAACACCGGGGAGCTGTTTTTT. Its translation is CASSYLSKRVMNTGELFF.

The J gene is TRBJ2-5, the V gene TRBV7-2; 8 positions agree with TRBD2. The DNA end is a closer match to TRBJ2-7, so the J assignment may be wrong. The germline V gene has CDR1 SGHTA and CDR2 FQGNSA. The CDR3 covers 16 residues. CDR3 bases: TGTGCCAGCAGCCCCGGGACTAGTTTGAGCTCCTACGAGCAGTACTTC. Encoded protein: CASSPGTSLSSYEQYF.

V gene TRBV5-1 combines with J gene TRBJ2-7; tentative D call: TRBD1 (5 bases). Germline lookup yields CDR1 SGHRS and CDR2 YFSETQ. The V gene lost 1 base and the J gene lost 0 bases, with 17 bases spanning the gap. CDR3 length: 17 amino acids. The CDR3 is CASSLSTDSLSSYEQYF. The CDR3 DNA reads TGCGCCAGCAGCTTGTCGACTGACAGCTTGAGCTCCTACGAGCAGTACTTC.

The rearrangement uses TRBV5-1 and TRBJ2-6; D is ambiguous. Trimming removed 6 bases at V and 0 bases at J, with 19 bases between. The CDR3 sequence is 18 residues long. The germline V gene has CDR1 SGHRS and CDR2 YFSETQ. CDR3 DNA: TGCGCCAGCAAACTTGGTGAGTTACCCCTCTCTGGGGCCAACGTCCTGACTTTC. Its protein is CASKLGELPLSGANVLTF. Using reference TRBV5-1 and TRBJ2-6 for the parts outside the CDR3, the full variable domain is KAGVTQTPRYLIKTRGQQVTLSCSPISGHRSVSWYQQTPGQGLQFLFEYFSETQRNKGNFPGRFSGRQFSNSRSEMNVSTLELGDSALYLCASKLGELPLSGANVLTFGAGSRLTVL.

This chain's CDR3 is CAIQGRKFDEQFF. Here the CDR3 DNA reads TGTGCCATACAGGGGCGTAAGTTCGATGAGCAGTTCTTC. The chain links TRBV28 to TRBJ2-1; 7 bases align to TRBD1. The CDR3 consists of 13 residues. V lost 10 bases, J lost 8 bases, and 11 bases stayed unmatched. Germline V gene data show CDR1 as MDHEN and CDR2 as SYDVKM.

CDR3 nucleotides: TGTGCCACCAGCGCGGACAGGGGATCTGGAAACACCATATATTTT. It is translated as CATSADRGSGNTIYF. This rearrangement joins TRBV15 to TRBJ1-3; TRBD1 matches 9 bases. V lost 5 bases to trimming and J lost 1 base; unmatched junction nucleotides: 3. CDR3 length: 15 residues. Germline V CDR1 and CDR2: LNHNV, YYDKDF (reference sequence). The complete variable domain, with remaining parts taken from reference TRBV15 and TRBJ1-3, reads DAMVIQNPRYQVTQFGKPVTLSCSQTLNHNVMYWYQQKSSQAPKLLFHYYDKDFNNEADTPDNFQSRRPNTSFCFLDIRSPGLGDTAMYLCATSADRGSGNTIYFGEGSWLTVV.

V usage is TRBV7-9 and J usage is TRBJ2-7, with 7 nucleotides matching TRBD1. The CDR3 loop spans 15 amino acids. The germline V gene encodes CDR1 SEHNR and CDR2 FQNEAQ (reference sequence). J was trimmed by 2 bases and V by 1 base; bases with no gene match: 5. CDR3 DNA sequence: TGTGCCAGCAGCTTAGGAGACAGGGCTCCCTACGAGCAGTACTTC. This sequence encodes CASSLGDRAPYEQYF.

The chain is built from TRBV5-5 and TRBJ1-2; 7 bases agree with TRBD1. Per germline, CDR1 SGHKS and CDR2 YYEKEE (reference sequence). The CDR3 has 15 amino acids. Trimming at V came to 4 bases and at J to 0 bases, leaving 6 bases not matched to a gene. The CDR3 nucleotides are TGTGCCAGCAGCCCGATCGACAGGGCTAACTATGGCTACACCTTC. Encoded protein: CASSPIDRANYGYTF.

V and J are TRBV18 and TRBJ1-5, with 8 bases aligning to TRBD1. The germline V gene has CDR1 KGHSH and CDR2 LQKENI. Unmatched junction bases numbered 14, after V lost 3 bases and J lost 16 bases. The CDR3 has 14 residues. CDR3 nucleotides: TGTGCCAGCTCACCTGGGGCCCGGGACAGGCCCCTCCATTTT. It translates to CASSPGARDRPLHF.